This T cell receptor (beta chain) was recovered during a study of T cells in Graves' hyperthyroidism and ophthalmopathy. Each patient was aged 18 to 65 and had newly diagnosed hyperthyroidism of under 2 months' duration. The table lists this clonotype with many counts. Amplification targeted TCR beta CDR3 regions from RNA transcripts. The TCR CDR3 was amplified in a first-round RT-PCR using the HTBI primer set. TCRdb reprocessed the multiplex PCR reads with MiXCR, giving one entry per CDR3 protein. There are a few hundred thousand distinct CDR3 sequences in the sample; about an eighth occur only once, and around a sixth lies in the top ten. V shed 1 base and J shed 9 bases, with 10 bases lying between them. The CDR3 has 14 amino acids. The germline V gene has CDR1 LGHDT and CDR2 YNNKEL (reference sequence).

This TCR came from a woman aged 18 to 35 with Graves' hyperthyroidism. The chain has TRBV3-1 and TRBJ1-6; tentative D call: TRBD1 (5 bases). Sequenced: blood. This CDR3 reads CASSQGQFRSPLHF. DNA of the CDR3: TGTGCCAGCAGCCAAGGACAGTTTCGTTCACCCCTCCACTTT.